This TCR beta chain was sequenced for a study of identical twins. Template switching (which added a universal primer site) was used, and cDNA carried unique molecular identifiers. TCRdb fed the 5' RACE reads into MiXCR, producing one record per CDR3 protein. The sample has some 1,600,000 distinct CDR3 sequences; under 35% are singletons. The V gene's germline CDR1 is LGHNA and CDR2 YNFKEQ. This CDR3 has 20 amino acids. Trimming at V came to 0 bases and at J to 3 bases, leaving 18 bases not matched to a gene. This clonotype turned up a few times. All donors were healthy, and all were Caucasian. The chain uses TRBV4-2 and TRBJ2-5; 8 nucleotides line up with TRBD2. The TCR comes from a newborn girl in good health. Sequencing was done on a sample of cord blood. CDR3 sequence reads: CASSQEVSLAGGYMEETQYF. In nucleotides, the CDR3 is TGTGCCAGCAGCCAAGAGGTTTCTTTGGCGGGAGGATATATGGAAGAGACCCAGTACTTC.